This T cell receptor beta chain was observed in a study of T cells in Graves' hyperthyroidism and ophthalmopathy. From RNA transcripts, TCR beta CDR3 regions were amplified. With the HTBI primer set, the TCR CDR3 went through a first round of RT-PCR. Via MiXCR, TCRdb re-called the multiplex PCR reads, giving one row per CDR3 protein. The sample carries 500,000 to 600,000 distinct CDR3 sequences, around 45% recorded once. Uncontrolled infections, other autoimmune diseases, pregnancy or lactation led to exclusion of patients. The J segment lost 2 bases and the V segment lost 4 bases, leaving 5 bases of the junction unmatched. The CDR3 runs to 14 residues. From germline, CDR1 is SGHRS and CDR2 YFSETQ. Overall study findings and caveats: Blood also contained most expanded thyroid clonotypes above 0.001.

As concerns this clonotype: Antigen unknown.

The chain uses TRBV5-1 and TRBJ2-5; 7 bases match TRBD1. The TCR sequence derives from an adult woman with Graves' disease, either hyperthyroidism or ophthalmopathy (not recorded which). The material sequenced was peripheral blood or thyroid tissue (not recorded which). CDR3 protein: CASSERTGQETQYF. CDR3 nucleotide sequence: TGCGCCAGCAGCGAACGGACAGGACAAGAGACCCAGTACTTC.